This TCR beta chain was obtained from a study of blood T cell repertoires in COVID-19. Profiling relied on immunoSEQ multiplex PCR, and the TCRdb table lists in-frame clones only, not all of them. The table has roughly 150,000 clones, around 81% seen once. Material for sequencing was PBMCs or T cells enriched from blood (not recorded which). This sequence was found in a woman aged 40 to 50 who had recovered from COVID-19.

The chain's CDR3 is CASSTDRDSGNTIYF. The CDR3 nucleotides are TGCGCCAGCAGCACCGACAGGGACTCTGGAAACACCATATATTTT. The V gene is TRBV4-1, the J gene TRBJ1-3; 7 bases agree with TRBD1. With V trimmed by 5 bases and J by 0 bases, 4 bases remained unmatched. Germline assignment: CDR1 MGHRA and CDR2 YSYEKL. CDR3 length: 15 amino acids.